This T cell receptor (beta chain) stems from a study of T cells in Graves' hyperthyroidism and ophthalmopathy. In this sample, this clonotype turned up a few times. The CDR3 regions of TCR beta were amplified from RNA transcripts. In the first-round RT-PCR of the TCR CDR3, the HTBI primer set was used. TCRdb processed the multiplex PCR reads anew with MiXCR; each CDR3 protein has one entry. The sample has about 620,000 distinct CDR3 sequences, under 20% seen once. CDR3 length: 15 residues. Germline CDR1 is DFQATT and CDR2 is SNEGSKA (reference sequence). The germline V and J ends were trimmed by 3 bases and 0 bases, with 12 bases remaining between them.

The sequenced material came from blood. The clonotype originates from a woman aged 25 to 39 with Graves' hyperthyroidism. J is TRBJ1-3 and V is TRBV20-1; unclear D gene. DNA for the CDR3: TGCAGTGCTAGGCCGGGGTTCTACTCTGGAAACACCATATATTTT. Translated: CSARPGFYSGNTIYF.